The clone carrying this TCR beta chain has only a few counts. The data were taken from a study of shared clonotypes between healthy human individuals. The table came from immunoSEQ multiplex PCR; TCRdb's copy has only in-frame clones and leaves some out. The sample holds fewer than 650,000 clones, around 77% seen once. This TCR came from a woman between 35 and 50 years old in good health. Some clones in this sample may be carry-over from other donors' samples. The sample consisted of PBMCs.

Here the CDR3 DNA reads TGTGCCAGCAGCGTAGCCGGGTCTACCTTTGGGCTCTCTGGAAACACCATATATTTT. Its protein product is CASSVAGSTFGLSGNTIYF. This chain joins TRBV9 and TRBJ1-3; D is undetermined. CDR3 size: 19 residues. The germline gives CDR1 SGDLS, CDR2 YYNGEE. The V gene lost 0 bases and the J gene lost 0 bases, with 19 bases spanning the gap.